A selection of T cell receptor beta chains follows, all from one sample in a study of T cell repertoires in cytomegalovirus infection. TCRdb passed the reads through MiXCR, listing each CDR3 protein once. The sample lists 400,000 or so distinct CDR3 sequences, under 40% seen once, with approximately 15% in the top ten. The specimen sequenced was PBMCs. Every receptor here comes from a human donor in good health (CMV status not recorded). Some clones in this sample may be carry-over from other donors' samples. The CDR3 runs from the conserved cysteine through the conserved F or W. Fields, in order: J gene, V gene, clone size, D gene, CDR3 DNA, CDR3 protein. A D gene is named only where the DNA matches it firmly. Some rows have no size entry. The others give once, few or many, or a class for an expanded clone.

J: TRBJ1-5
V: TRBV4-1
size: NA
D: NA
DNA: TGTGCCAGCAGCCAAGATCGGGGAGGAGCCGGCCAGCCCCAGCATTTT
CDR3: CASSQDRGGAGQPQHF

J: TRBJ2-1
V: TRBV11-3
size: NA
D: TRBD2
DNA: TGTGCCAGCAGCGGCGGGGGGACTAACTACAATGAGCAGTTCTTC
CDR3: CASSGGGTNYNEQFF

J: TRBJ1-5
V: TRBV28
size: NA
D: NA
DNA: TGTGCCAGCAGTTGGGGTAGGAGAGCTTTACAGCCCCAGCATTTT
CDR3: CASSWGRRALQPQHF

J: TRBJ2-5
V: TRBV4-2
size: few
D: TRBD2
DNA: TGTGCCAGCAGCCAAGCCGGGACTAGCGGGGGCCAAGAGACCCAGTACTTC
CDR3: CASSQAGTSGGQETQYF

J: TRBJ1-5
V: TRBV12-3/TRBV12-4
size: NA
D: NA
DNA: TGTGCCAGCAGTTACCACAGCGGGGAAGGTTTATATAACAATCAGCCCCAGCATTTT
CDR3: CASSYHSGEGLYNNQPQHF

J: TRBJ2-7
V: TRBV14
size: NA
D: NA
DNA: TGTGCCAGCAGCCTAAGCGGAGGACTCGACGAGCAGTACTTC
CDR3: CASSLSGGLDEQYF

J: TRBJ1-1
V: TRBV2
size: NA
D: NA
DNA: TGTGCCAGCAGCCGAGGGAAGGGCGAAGCTTTCTTT
CDR3: CASSRGKGEAFF

J: TRBJ1-2
V: TRBV12-3/TRBV12-4
size: NA
D: TRBD1
DNA: TGTGCCAGCAGGCCGGGACAGGGGGCAGTTGGCTACACCTTC
CDR3: CASRPGQGAVGYTF

J: TRBJ1-5
V: TRBV6-5
size: few
D: NA
DNA: TGTGCCAGCAAGCCCGGGGGGAGCAATCAGCCCCAGCATTTT
CDR3: CASKPGGSNQPQHF

J: TRBJ1-1
V: TRBV5-6
size: NA
D: NA
DNA: TGTGCCAGCAGCTTTGTTCGTGCCCTGAACACTGAAGCTTTCTTT
CDR3: CASSFVRALNTEAFF

J: TRBJ2-2
V: TRBV11-2
size: few
D: TRBD1
DNA: TGTACCAGCAGCTCAGAACAGGGGGCAAGCACCGGGGAGCTGTTTTTT
CDR3: CTSSSEQGASTGELFF

J: TRBJ1-1
V: TRBV7-2
size: NA
D: NA
DNA: TGTGCCAGCAGCTTAGACGGGGGGCTCACTGAATATTTCTTT
CDR3: CASSLDGGLTEYFF

J: TRBJ2-7
V: TRBV28
size: many
D: NA
DNA: TGTGCCAGCACCACTTATCGGCAGAAAGTCTCCTACGAGCAGTACTTC
CDR3: CASTTYRQKVSYEQYF

J: TRBJ2-1
V: TRBV6-6
size: many
D: NA
DNA: TGTGCCAGCACAAACGAAGGGGTGGATGAGCAGTTCTTC
CDR3: CASTNEGVDEQFF

J: TRBJ1-1
V: TRBV3-1
size: few
D: NA
DNA: TGTGCCAGCAGCCAGATCCGACAGTCAGCTGAAGCTTTCTTT
CDR3: CASSQIRQSAEAFF

J: TRBJ2-1
V: TRBV6-6
size: few
D: TRBD1
DNA: TGTGCCAGCAGTAAACACTTGACAGGGTCCAACAACAACAATGAGCAGTTCTTC
CDR3: CASSKHLTGSNNNNEQFF

J: TRBJ2-5
V: TRBV29-1
size: many
D: NA
DNA: TGCAGCATACACCGGGACGCCCTAATCCCGGGGGAGACCCAGTACTTC
CDR3: CSIHRDALIPGETQYF

J: TRBJ2-7
V: TRBV7-2
size: many
D: TRBD1
DNA: TGTGCCAGCAGGGATATGGGGACAGGGGGCCACGAGCAGTACTTC
CDR3: CASRDMGTGGHEQYF

J: TRBJ1-3
V: TRBV7-2
size: many
D: NA
DNA: TGTGCCAGCAGCACTCCTGGACAGCTAGGAAACACCATATATTTT
CDR3: CASSTPGQLGNTIYF

J: TRBJ2-2
V: TRBV18
size: NA
D: TRBD1
DNA: TGTGCCAGCTCACCACCGAGGGACAGGGTCACCGGGGAGCTGTTTTTT
CDR3: CASSPPRDRVTGELFF

J: TRBJ2-3
V: TRBV7-2
size: NA
D: NA
DNA: TGTGCCAGCAGCCCCCCCGGGGTGAGGGGCACATATACGCAGTCTTTT
CDR3: CASSPPGVRGTYTQSF

J: TRBJ1-1
V: TRBV27
size: NA
D: NA
DNA: TGTGCCAGCAGTTTATTATCGGAGACCGCTGAAGCTTTCTTT
CDR3: CASSLLSETAEAFF

J: TRBJ1-1
V: TRBV5-1
size: NA
D: NA
DNA: TGCGCCAGCAGCCGCATGGAGTTGAACACTGAAGCTTTCTTT
CDR3: CASSRMELNTEAFF

J: TRBJ1-1
V: TRBV13
size: few
D: TRBD1
DNA: TGTGCCAGCAGATCCCGACAGGGGGCTTTGAACACTGAAGCTTTCTTT
CDR3: CASRSRQGALNTEAFF

J: TRBJ1-2
V: TRBV29-1
size: many
D: NA
DNA: TGCAGCGTTAGGGACGTGACTAACTATGGCTACACCTTC
CDR3: CSVRDVTNYGYTF

J: TRBJ2-2
V: TRBV7-6
size: many
D: NA
DNA: TGTGCCAGCAGCTTACTAGTACTTGGGGCGAACACCGGGGAGCTGTTTTTT
CDR3: CASSLLVLGANTGELFF

J: TRBJ2-7
V: TRBV4-1
size: few
D: NA
DNA: TGCGCCAGCAGCCAAGTTGCACGGACTCACTACGAGCAGTACTTC
CDR3: CASSQVARTHYEQYF

J: TRBJ1-6
V: TRBV28
size: NA
D: NA
DNA: TGTGCCAGCAGGGTGGACATTCCTCGAGTGAATTCACCCCTCCACTTT
CDR3: CASRVDIPRVNSPLHF

J: TRBJ2-2
V: TRBV7-8
size: many
D: TRBD1
DNA: TGTGCCAGCAGCTTCCCCCGGGACAGGGGGGGAGACACCGGGGAGCTGTTTTTT
CDR3: CASSFPRDRGGDTGELFF

J: TRBJ1-4
V: TRBV19
size: NA
D: TRBD1
DNA: TGTGCCAGTAACCTGCTCCAGGGGGGATCGGGAAAACTGTACTTT
CDR3: CASNLLQGGSGKLYF

J: TRBJ2-1
V: TRBV7-2
size: many
D: NA
DNA: TGTGCCAGCAGCTTAAGACGCTCGGCCTACAATGAGCAGTTCTTC
CDR3: CASSLRRSAYNEQFF

J: TRBJ1-5
V: TRBV28
size: NA
D: NA
DNA: TGTGCCAGCAGTTTTCGCCAGTTCAATCAGCCCCAGCATTTT
CDR3: CASSFRQFNQPQHF

J: TRBJ2-7
V: TRBV11-2
size: NA
D: NA
DNA: TGTGCCAGCAGCTTAAGTACTGGACCTTCGGGGAGCACCTACGAGCAGTACTTC
CDR3: CASSLSTGPSGSTYEQYF

J: TRBJ2-3
V: TRBV4-1
size: NA
D: NA
DNA: TGCGCCAGCAGCCAGACCCTGATTTTGACAGATACGCAGTATTTT
CDR3: CASSQTLILTDTQYF

J: TRBJ2-4
V: TRBV5-6
size: few
D: NA
DNA: TGTGCCAGCAGCTTGGTCCGGACGCTAGCCAAAAACATTCAGTACTTC
CDR3: CASSLVRTLAKNIQYF

J: TRBJ2-7
V: TRBV7-2
size: NA
D: TRBD2
DNA: TGTGCCAGCAGCTTAGAGCGGGGGGGGACCTACGAGCAGTACTTC
CDR3: CASSLERGGTYEQYF

J: TRBJ2-3
V: TRBV28
size: NA
D: NA
DNA: TGTGCCAGCAGCCCAAGCGGGCCTAGCACAGATACGCAGTATTTT
CDR3: CASSPSGPSTDTQYF

J: TRBJ2-2
V: TRBV10-2
size: NA
D: NA
DNA: TGCGCCAGCAGCCCACTCGCAGGGTTCGCGAACACCGGGGAGCTGTTTTTT
CDR3: CASSPLAGFANTGELFF

J: TRBJ1-6
V: TRBV7-8
size: many
D: TRBD1
DNA: TGTGCCAGCAGCGCGGGGACAGGGAGCTCCTATAATTCACCCCTCCACTTT
CDR3: CASSAGTGSSYNSPLHF

J: TRBJ1-2
V: TRBV7-6
size: NA
D: TRBD1
DNA: TGTGCCAGCAGCCCTACCGGACAGGACAACTATGGCTACACCTTC
CDR3: CASSPTGQDNYGYTF

J: TRBJ2-1
V: TRBV7-2
size: many
D: NA
DNA: TGTGCCAGCAGCCAGAACAATGAGCAGTTCTTC
CDR3: CASSQNNEQFF

J: TRBJ1-1
V: TRBV7-2
size: NA
D: TRBD1
DNA: TGTGCCAGCAGCTTTGGCAGGGGGATCAACACTGAAGCTTTCTTT
CDR3: CASSFGRGINTEAFF